The clone carrying this T cell receptor beta chain was seen a few times. Its antigen is unidentified. This sample is drawn from a study of early T cells in non-severe SARS-CoV-2 infection. Overall study context: Sequencing was performed on bulk RNA from unsorted whole blood, leaving chains unpaired.

General study points: VDJdb-based annotation leaned toward anti-spike CD8 responses and missed private and CD4 specificities.

Attachment of unique molecular identifiers to individual cDNA molecules was performed. TCRdb reprocessed the 5' RACE reads with MiXCR, giving one entry per CDR3 protein. This sample carries around 80,000 distinct CDR3 sequences, about 10% of them seen once, and the ten largest clones take 6.5% to 9%. The sample in question was whole blood, obtained at baseline. The source of this sequence is an adult who was a healthcare worker with PCR-confirmed SARS-CoV-2 infection or an uninfected control (not recorded which).

The CDR3 DNA reads as TGTGCCAGCAGCCGGGGGCAGGGTCCATACACAGATACGCAGTATTTT. Translated, it gives CASSRGQGPYTDTQYF. The chain couples TRBV7-9 to TRBJ2-3; D is tentatively TRBD1 or TRBD2 (6 bases each). CDR1 and CDR2 (germline): SEHNR, FQNEAQ (reference sequence). V lost 5 bases and J lost 2, with 17 bases in between. The CDR3 spans 16 residues.